This T cell receptor (beta chain) was recovered during a study of cytomegalovirus exposure and HLA in healthy donors (dated by TCRdb to the late 2010s). Study-level background: According to an earlier analysis of 450 to 650 of the donors, 150 million to 200 million T cells yielded 117 million unique TCR beta sequences and approximately 300 Gb of sequence data. Several DR-DQ haplotypes were treated as single units for association and clustering because of strong linkage in the cohort. Among some 410 genotyped donors of the cohort, an average of approximately 220,000 unique TCR beta nucleotide sequences was sequenced per donor, of which roughly 17% were non-productive. An earlier analysis of 587 of the donors applied high-throughput TCR beta sequencing to assess whether each TCR beta V gene segment acted as functional or pseudogenic. To predict cytomegalovirus infection status, the study brought together high-throughput TCR immunosequencing, statistical association of individual TCRs with disease status, and machine learning. The later analysis used no new phenotypic data to find candidate immune exposures, relying instead on TCR beta sequences and their occurrence across donors. The number of typed donors differed by locus: 629-630 for A, B, C, DRB1 and DQB1; about 520 for DQA1; around 580 for DPA1; and about 450 for DPB1. Class I and class II HLA loci were covered by the typing at four-digit resolution. Of the roughly 420 genotyped donors, 80% to 90% were placed in the genetic ancestry cluster associated with self-reported Caucasian donors. An early release that covered 500 to 800 HLA-typed donors contained approximately 320 gigabases of sequencing data and about 84 million unique TCR sequences. The study was designed to test whether signatures of past pathogen exposure could be identified by cataloging public T cell receptors. Donor age, sex, ethnicity and CMV serostatus were compiled together with the repertoire data. Every repertoire in the discovery cohort had been generated on one and the same sequencing platform. A later genetic analysis used genome-wide SNP genotypes for about 65% of the 666 donors, treating that subset as a discovery cohort. The T cell repertoires of around 730 subjects were profiled by immunosequencing and related to cytomegalovirus serostatus. Besides the first cohort of around 670 subjects, a separate validation cohort made up of 120 different subjects was used. A later analysis re-analyzed previously published TCR beta repertoires from roughly 630 donors and added high-resolution HLA genotyping to study TCR occurrence patterns.

Note on this clone: The target of this receptor is not known. Nothing much larger sits one base from this clone, and base qualities are not available.

The cohort was made up of approximately 700 healthy bone marrow donors. At the time of sampling, every cohort member was nominally healthy, though immune exposures that went unrecorded were likely present. The donor tested CMV seronegative and was one of the 352 seronegative cohort members. Every donor gave a peripheral blood sample, and the peripheral blood mononuclear cells from that sample were used for TCR beta sequencing. The Qiagen DNeasy Blood Extraction Kit was used to extract genomic DNA from the blood cell samples. The library relied on the immunoSEQ multiplex PCR assay. For the multiplex PCR, a mixture combining 60 forward primers for TCR Vbeta segments and 13 reverse primers for TCR Jbeta segments was used. The CDR3 region of rearranged TCR beta genes was amplified from genomic DNA by a multiplex PCR assay. Amplified TCR beta libraries were sequenced as 87-base-pair reads on the Illumina HiSeq System. Per the original workflow: A later analysis tallied 75 million to 95 million unique TCR beta chains across the 550 to 850 repertoires, and some 10 million of those chains were shared by two or more donors. Raw reads were error-corrected and collapsed into unique sequences with a nearest-neighbor algorithm that merged closely related sequences to remove PCR and sequencing errors. Alignment of CDR3 sequences to IMGT reference sequences was used to assign V, D and J gene segments. For a sequence to be retained, a match of at least six nucleotides to both a V gene segment and a J gene segment was required. Rearrangements were called productive when the CDR3 lacked stop codons and stayed in frame with V and J; all others were non-productive. CDR3 was defined according to IMGT convention as the region running from the second conserved V-encoded cysteine to the conserved J-encoded phenylalanine. The earlier analysis of about 500 of the donors excluded sequences that lacked an unambiguous match to a single V gene segment. In an earlier analysis of several hundred of the donors, V segments were called functional above 56.7% productive rearrangements and were called segregating when the between-donor standard deviation exceeded 5%. To diagnose cytomegalovirus status from the catalog of TCR beta chain sequences, a statistical classification framework was built. V and J gene assignment, in a later analysis, came from comparing TCR nucleotide sequences with IMGT/GENE-DB human TR gene sequences. Using the TCRdist pipeline, a later analysis assigned CDR3 sequences along with most-parsimonious VDJ recombination scenarios. In a later analysis, every TCR beta chain was defined by the combination of its CDR3 amino acid sequence and its V-gene family, and reads without a unique V-gene family were dropped. A later analysis removed roughly 590 highly shared, low-generation-probability nucleotide sequences to deal with suspected cross-contamination and a sequencing artifact. For each public chain, a later analysis derived a clonal expansion index from normalized ranks of inferred template counts within each repertoire. A later analysis computed generation probabilities with a VDJ recombination model fitted to out-of-frame rearrangements, and checked the results against IGoR. In a later analysis, TCR-TCR, TCR-HLA and TCR-CMV co-occurrence was scored with hypergeometric tests, and a repertoire-size bias correction was applied to TCR pairs. False discovery rates were estimated in a later analysis by permuting HLA or CMV assignments 20 times. In a later analysis, co-occurring TCRs were grouped using DBSCAN, and TCRdist sequence similarity was added for clustering within HLA-allele-positive subsets. For co-occurrence clustering, repertoires with fewer than 30,000 or more than 120,000 public chains were excluded, along with a handful of repertoires with anomalous nucleotide sharing. TCRdb carries this immuneACCESS record with in-frame sequences only. Its versions omit some clonotypes, under half of them owing to an unresolved V gene in the studies checked, with the rest unexplained. The V and J calls and clone size were taken over from that table, and D and trimming were inferred from the DNA. In all, the sample holds about 200,000 clones, and roughly 79% of those were seen once. The ten largest clones take up 1.5% to 2% of the sample.

The CDR3, from cysteine to phenylalanine, totals 15 residues. Of the read, only the CDR3 DNA is kept; its 45 bases are in frame from base 1. Relative to germline, V is 2 bases shorter and J is 2 bases shorter, with 12 bases between their ends. The germline V gene encodes CDR1 MNHNS and CDR2 SASEGT. Overall study results and their limits: Immune exposure information for the cohort was limited to CMV serostatus. Most TCR sequences were seen in very few donors, while some public TCRs were found in many individuals. HLA typing was unavailable for some donors at each locus, so association tests used only the typed subset. A further reported finding was that TCR beta sequences accurately predicted the HLA-A and HLA-B alleles for most subjects in the first cohort. Because the 87-base-pair reads could not distinguish some IMGT-functional V segments, including TRBV6-2 and TRBV6-3, those segments were excluded. In a later genetic analysis, a missense DCLRE1C variant was associated with V-gene and J-gene trimming of TCR beta chains, and the association was replicated in an independent cohort. According to a later genetic analysis, donors in an Asian-associated ancestry cluster had fewer N-insertions in productive TCRs than the approximately 630-donor mean. A few of the identified cytomegalovirus-associated TCR beta chains were confirmed in vitro to be specific for cytomegalovirus antigens. A cluster of highly shared sequence variants was judged likely to represent a technical artifact of the sequencing pipeline. Cytomegalovirus status was reported to be diagnosed by the classifier with high specificity and sensitivity in both the original and validation cohorts. Most CMV-associated TCR beta chains appeared to be HLA-restricted in a later analysis, and the HLA associations seemed to be driven largely by CMV exposure. Only TCR beta chains were sequenced in this cohort, and the absence of alpha or paired-chain data limited detectable features. Because counts were too low, seventeen rarely observed V segments, including chromosome 9 orphons, were left out of the earlier analysis of roughly 600 of the donors. The authors suggested that the approach could potentially be generalized to other disease states and immunological phenotypes. A later analysis found that TCR association rates varied across HLA loci, with DRB1 alleles showing the most associated TCRs and HLA-C alleles the fewest. The study listed 150 to 200 TCR beta chains as associated with cytomegalovirus. In a later analysis, several top co-occurrence clusters were reported to appear linked to parvovirus B19, influenza, CMV and Epstein-Barr virus. Roughly uniform sequencing depth across donors was assumed in presence/absence analyses, although this assumption may not hold. Compared with equally common non-associated chains, HLA-associated TCR beta chains in a later analysis were more clonally expanded and had lower generation probabilities. At a false discovery rate of 0.05, a later analysis linked fewer than 20,000 TCR beta sequences to specific HLA alleles. In an earlier analysis of some 540 of the donors, most TCR beta V segments appeared in productive rearrangements about 87% or about 30% of the time, broadly matching IMGT annotations. Linkage disequilibrium might explain the correlated functional status among segregating V segments, but an unknown experimental factor could not be ruled out. When HLA alleles, especially DR and DQ, strongly co-occurred, attributing TCR associations to individual alleles was difficult.

The chain is encoded by TRBV6-1 joined to TRBJ1-1, with the D gene uncertain. The sequence derives from a man between 25 and 39 years old in good health and CMV-seronegative. Sequenced: PBMCs. For the CDR3, the sequence is CASSERRGGNTEAFF. The DNA sequence is given as TGTGCCAGCAGTGAAAGGCGGGGAGGTAACACTGAAGCTTTCTTT.